Below are 19 T cell receptor beta chains sequenced from a single sample in a study of blood T cells in healthy people across ages. Combining a sample-barcoded 5' primer with a J-beta primer mix, a second PCR ran for roughly 7 to 11 cycles. TCRdb reprocessed the 5' RACE reads with MiXCR, giving one entry per CDR3 protein. The sample contains approximately 790,000 distinct CDR3 sequences, around two thirds of which appear only once. The sequenced material came from blood. These receptors all come from a man aged 25 to 40 in good health.

The chain recombines TRBV6-6 with TRBJ1-5, with D perhaps matching TRBD1 (6 bases). Germline V gene data show CDR1 as MNHNY and CDR2 as SVGAGI (reference sequence). Trimming removed 5 bases at V and 0 bases at J, with 11 bases between. This CDR3 contains 15 residues. CDR3 DNA sequence: TGTGCCAGCAGTAACAGGGCCAGTAGCAATCAGCCCCAGCATTTT. Protein product: CASSNRASSNQPQHF.

This clonotype has only a few counts. V gene TRBV2 combines with J gene TRBJ2-1; D call uncertain. V was shortened by 7 bases and J by 7 bases, with 5 bases between the two germline ends. The germline gives CDR1 SNHLY, CDR2 FYNNEI. This CDR3 region has 10 residues. The DNA of the CDR3 is TGTGCCAGCATCAGGAATGAGCAGTTCTTC. Protein sequence: CASIRNEQFF.

The chain is built from TRBV7-2 and TRBJ1-6, with D maybe TRBD1 (6 bases). V shed 5 bases and J shed 3 bases, with 14 bases lying between them. CDR3 length equals 16 residues. CDR1 SGHTA and CDR2 FQGNSA come from the germline V gene. CDR3: CASSIGQPFYNSPLHF. CDR3 coding DNA: TGTGCCAGCAGCATCGGACAGCCTTTCTATAATTCACCCCTCCACTTT.

In DNA, the CDR3 is TGTGCCAGCATGGGGTCTCCGACGGACAATGAGCAGTTCTTC. Its protein product is CASMGSPTDNEQFF. The V and J genes are TRBV6-5 and TRBJ2-1; D is undetermined. CDR3 length equals 14 residues. V lost 7 bases to trimming and J lost 5 bases, with 15 bases between them. Germline V gene sequence: CDR1 MNHEY, CDR2 SVGAGI.

Written as DNA, the CDR3 is TGCAGCGTTGAGATACGGCGGCCTTACGAGCAGTACTTC. This codes for CSVEIRRPYEQYF. The V call is TRBV29-1, the J call TRBJ2-5; D remains unclear. The better agreement between TRBJ2-7 and the DNA end casts doubt on the J call. The CDR3 has 13 residues. Germline values: CDR1 SQVTM, CDR2 ANQGSEA.

The chain has TRBV6-2 or TRBV6-3 and TRBJ2-7; D is perhaps TRBD1 or TRBD2 (5 bases each). This CDR3 has 17 residues. The germline V and J ends were trimmed by 1 base and 0 bases, with 16 bases remaining between them. Germline V gene sequence: CDR1 MNHEY, CDR2 SVGEGT. Here the CDR3 DNA reads TGTGCCAGCAGTTACTTCGGTCTATGGGGGAGCTCCTACGAGCAGTACTTC. Its protein is CASSYFGLWGSSYEQYF.

This clonotype is a singleton in its sample. Here the CDR3 reads CASRLQDNTGELFF. The CDR3 bases are TGCGCCAGCAGATTACAGGACAACACCGGGGAGCTGTTTTTT. The chain recombines TRBV5-1 with TRBJ2-2; D perhaps matches TRBD1 (5 bases). This CDR3 has 14 amino acids. Trimming removed 5 bases at V and 2 bases at J, with 10 bases between. The germline V gene encodes CDR1 SGHRS and CDR2 YFSETQ.

The table lists this clonotype with a few counts. The rearrangement joins TRBV10-3 to TRBJ2-3; D may match TRBD1 or TRBD2 (6 bases each). V was trimmed by 6 bases and J by 3 bases, leaving 13 bases between them. This CDR3 is 14 amino acids long. The germline V gene has CDR1 ENHRY and CDR2 SYGVKD. The CDR3: CAIRRGEDTDTQYF. The DNA for the CDR3 is TGTGCCATCAGGAGGGGGGAAGATACAGATACGCAGTATTTT.

The chain recombines TRBV7-9 with TRBJ2-1; tentative D call: TRBD1 (6 bases). The CDR3 covers 17 residues. The V end lost 5 bases, the J end lost 1 base, and 18 bases lay between the germline ends. Germline V gives CDR1 SEHNR, CDR2 FQNEAQ (reference sequence). The CDR3 sequence: CASSPRGATGSYNEQFF. The CDR3 DNA reads as TGTGCCAGCAGCCCGCGAGGGGCTACAGGGTCCTACAATGAGCAGTTCTTC.

This clonotype showed up just a few times. V is TRBV20-1 and J is TRBJ2-5; TRBD1 matches at 7 bases. V shed 1 base, J shed 2 bases, and the junction held 4 bases outside the gene matches. The CDR3 totals 14 residues. Looked up from germline, CDR1 is DFQATT and CDR2 is SNEGSKA (reference sequence). CDR3 nucleotides: TGCAGTGCTAGAGTTCCGGGACAGCAAGAGACCCAGTACTTC. This sequence encodes CSARVPGQQETQYF.

There are a few counts of this clonotype. The chain is built from TRBV20-1 and TRBJ2-1, with TRBD2 identical over 11 bases. The CDR3 runs to 16 residues. The trim removed 0 bases at V and 8 bases at J, leaving 9 bases unmatched. Germline values: CDR1 DFQATT, CDR2 SNEGSKA (reference sequence). The CDR3: CSARDDGTSGRDEQFF. In DNA, the CDR3 is TGCAGTGCTAGAGATGATGGGACTAGCGGTAGGGATGAGCAGTTCTTC.

This clonotype was detected only a few times. V gene TRBV15 combines with J gene TRBJ2-6, with 9 bases matching TRBD1. This CDR3 spans 17 amino acids. The junction had 2 bases not matched to a gene; V was cut back by 0 bases and J by 2 bases. CDR1 LNHNV and CDR2 YYDKDF come from the germline V gene (reference sequence). CDR3 amino acids: CATSRDRTGAGANVLTF. CDR3 coding DNA: TGTGCCACCAGCAGAGATAGGACAGGGGCTGGGGCCAACGTCCTGACTTTC.

The rearrangement links TRBV15 to TRBJ2-1, with D perhaps matching TRBD1 (6 bases). Trimming removed 1 base from V and 0 bases from J, with 13 bases in between. This CDR3 is built from 17 residues. The germline gives CDR1 LNHNV, CDR2 YYDKDF (reference sequence). The CDR3 reads CATSRATGQRSYNEQFF. The DNA for the CDR3 is TGTGCCACCAGCAGAGCCACTGGACAGCGCTCCTACAATGAGCAGTTCTTC.

To note about this clonotype: It is unclear where the CDR3 begins or ends on the DNA, so no DNA is shown, and the CDR3 is as TCRdb lists it. J is TRBJ2-7 and V is TRBV7-9; the table names TRBD1, a call not compared with the DNA. The germline gives CDR1 SEHNR, CDR2 FQNEAQ (reference sequence). The CDR3 has 14 residues if both end residues are counted. CDR3 region: CASSFRGRGETQYF.

The V gene is TRBV10-3, the J gene TRBJ2-3; no reliable D call. The germline V gene encodes CDR1 ENHRY and CDR2 SYGVKD. Deletions cut 4 bases from V and 3 bases from J, with 8 bases between. This CDR3 has 13 residues. CDR3 sequence: CAISGSGTDTQYF. The DNA of the CDR3 is TGTGCCATCAGTGGATCCGGTACAGATACGCAGTATTTT.

A few counts support this clonotype. V gene TRBV9 combines with J gene TRBJ2-7, with TRBD2 as a possible D gene (6 bases). Germline CDR1 reads SGDLS; CDR2 reads YYNGEE. V lost 0 bases and J lost 1, with 11 bases in between. CDR3 length: 15 residues. The CDR3 reads CASSVGRAGSYEQYF. CDR3 DNA: TGTGCCAGCAGCGTAGGGAGGGCAGGGTCCTACGAGCAGTACTTC.

Only a few counts were recorded for this clonotype. This chain links TRBV10-3 with TRBJ2-5, with D perhaps matching TRBD2 (7 bases). Germline V lookup: CDR1 ENHRY, CDR2 SYGVKD. This CDR3 is built from 14 residues. V shed 7 bases and J shed 5 bases, with 17 bases lying between them. CDR3 nucleotide sequence: TGTGCCATCAAAGGAGGGGGGGCCTTGGAGACCCAGTACTTC. It codes for CAIKGGGALETQYF.

The V call is TRBV20-1, the J call TRBJ2-7, with D unclear. V lost 0 bases and J lost 4, with 16 bases in between. The CDR3 consists of 15 residues. Germline values: CDR1 DFQATT, CDR2 SNEGSKA (reference sequence). The CDR3 region has the DNA TGCAGTGCTAGAGATCTAGATTTAAGTCCATACGAGCAGTACTTC. Amino acid sequence: CSARDLDLSPYEQYF.

The rearrangement links TRBV6-1 to TRBJ2-3; D might be TRBD2 (5 bases). Trimming shortened V by 6 bases and J by 4 bases, and 20 bases separated the two germline ends. CDR3 length equals 16 residues. From germline, CDR1 is MNHNS and CDR2 SASEGT. The DNA for the CDR3 is TGTGCCAGCAGCGCACTAGGGCTAGATGGGCCAGATACGCAGTATTTT. This sequence encodes CASSALGLDGPDTQYF.